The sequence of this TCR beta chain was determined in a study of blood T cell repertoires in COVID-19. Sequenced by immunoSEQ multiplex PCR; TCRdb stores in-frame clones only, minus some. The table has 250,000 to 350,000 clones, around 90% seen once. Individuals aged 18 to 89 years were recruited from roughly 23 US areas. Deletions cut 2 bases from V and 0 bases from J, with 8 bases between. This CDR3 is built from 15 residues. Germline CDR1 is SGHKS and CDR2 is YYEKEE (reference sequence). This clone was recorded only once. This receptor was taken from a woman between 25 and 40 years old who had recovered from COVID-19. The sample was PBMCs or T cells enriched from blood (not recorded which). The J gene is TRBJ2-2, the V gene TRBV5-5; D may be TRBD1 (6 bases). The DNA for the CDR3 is TGTGCCAGCAGCTTAGACAGGTCGAACACCGGGGAGCTGTTTTTT. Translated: CASSLDRSNTGELFF.